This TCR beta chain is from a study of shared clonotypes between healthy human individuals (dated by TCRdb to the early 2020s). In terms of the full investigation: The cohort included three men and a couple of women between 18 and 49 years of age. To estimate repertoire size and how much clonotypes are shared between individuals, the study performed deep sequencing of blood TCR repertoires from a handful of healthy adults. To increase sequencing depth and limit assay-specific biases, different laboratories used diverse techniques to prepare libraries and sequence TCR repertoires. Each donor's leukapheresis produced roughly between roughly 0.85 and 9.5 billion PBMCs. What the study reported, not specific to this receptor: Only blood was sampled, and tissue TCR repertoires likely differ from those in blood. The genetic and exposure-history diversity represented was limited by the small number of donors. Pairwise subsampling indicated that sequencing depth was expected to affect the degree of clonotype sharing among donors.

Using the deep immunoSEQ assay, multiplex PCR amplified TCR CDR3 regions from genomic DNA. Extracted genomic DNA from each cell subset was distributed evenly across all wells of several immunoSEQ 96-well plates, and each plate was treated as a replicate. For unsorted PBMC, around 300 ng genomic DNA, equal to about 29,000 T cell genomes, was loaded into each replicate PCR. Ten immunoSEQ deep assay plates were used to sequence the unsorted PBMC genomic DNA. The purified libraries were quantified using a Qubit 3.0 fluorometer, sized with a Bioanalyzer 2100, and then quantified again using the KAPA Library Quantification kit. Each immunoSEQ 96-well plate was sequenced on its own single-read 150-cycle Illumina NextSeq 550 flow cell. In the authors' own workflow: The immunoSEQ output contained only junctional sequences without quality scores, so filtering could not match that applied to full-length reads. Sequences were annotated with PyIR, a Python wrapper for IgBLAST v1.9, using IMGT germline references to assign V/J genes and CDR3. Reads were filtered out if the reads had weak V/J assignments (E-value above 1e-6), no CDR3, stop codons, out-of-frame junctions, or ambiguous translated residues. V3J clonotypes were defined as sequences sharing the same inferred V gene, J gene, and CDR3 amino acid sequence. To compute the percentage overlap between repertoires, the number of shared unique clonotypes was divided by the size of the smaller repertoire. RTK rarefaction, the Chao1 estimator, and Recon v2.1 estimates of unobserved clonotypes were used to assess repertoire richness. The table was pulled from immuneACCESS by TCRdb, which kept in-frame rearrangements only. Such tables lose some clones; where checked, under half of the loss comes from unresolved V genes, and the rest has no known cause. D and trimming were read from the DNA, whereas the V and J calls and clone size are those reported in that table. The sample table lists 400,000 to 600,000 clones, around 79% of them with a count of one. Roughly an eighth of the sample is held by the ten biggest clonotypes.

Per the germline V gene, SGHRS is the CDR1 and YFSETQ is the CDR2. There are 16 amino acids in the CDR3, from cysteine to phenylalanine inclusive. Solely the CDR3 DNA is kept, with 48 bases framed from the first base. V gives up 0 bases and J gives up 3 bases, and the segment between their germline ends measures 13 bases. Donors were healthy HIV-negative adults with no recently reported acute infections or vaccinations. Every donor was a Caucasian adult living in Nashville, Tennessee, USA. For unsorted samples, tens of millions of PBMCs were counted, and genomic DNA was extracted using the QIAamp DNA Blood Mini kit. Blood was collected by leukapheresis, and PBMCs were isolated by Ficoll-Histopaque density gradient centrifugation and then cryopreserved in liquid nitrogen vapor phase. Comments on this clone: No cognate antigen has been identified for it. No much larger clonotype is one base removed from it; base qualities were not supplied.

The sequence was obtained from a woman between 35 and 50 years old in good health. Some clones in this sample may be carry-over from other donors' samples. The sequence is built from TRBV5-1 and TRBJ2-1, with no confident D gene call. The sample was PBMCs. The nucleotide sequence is TGCGCCAGCAGCTTGGGTTTAACATCGGGCTACAATGAGCAGTTCTTC. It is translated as CASSLGLTSGYNEQFF.